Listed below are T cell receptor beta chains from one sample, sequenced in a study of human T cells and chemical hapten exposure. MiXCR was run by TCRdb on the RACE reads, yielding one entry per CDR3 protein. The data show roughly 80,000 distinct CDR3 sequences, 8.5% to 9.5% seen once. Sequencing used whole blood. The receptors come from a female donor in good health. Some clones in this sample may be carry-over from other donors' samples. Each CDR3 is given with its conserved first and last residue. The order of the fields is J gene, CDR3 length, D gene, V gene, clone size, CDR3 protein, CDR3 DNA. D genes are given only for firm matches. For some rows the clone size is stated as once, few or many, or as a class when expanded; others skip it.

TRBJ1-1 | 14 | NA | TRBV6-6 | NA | CASTGGKGNTEAFF | TGTGCCAGCACTGGGGGGAAGGGGAACACTGAAGCTTTCTTT
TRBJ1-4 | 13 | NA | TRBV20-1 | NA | CSAGTRRIEKLFF | TGCAGTGCAGGGACAAGACGGATCGAAAAACTGTTTTTT
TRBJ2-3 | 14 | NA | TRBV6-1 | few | CASSVGYGTDTQYF | TGTGCCAGCAGTGTTGGCTATGGCACAGATACGCAGTATTTT
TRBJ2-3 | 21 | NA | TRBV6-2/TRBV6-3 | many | CASSYSGTPYTSRVSADTQYF | TGTGCCAGCAGTTATTCCGGGACACCCTACACGTCTAGAGTCTCGGCAGATACGCAGTATTTT
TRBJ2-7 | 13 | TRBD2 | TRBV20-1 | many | CSATSGGAYEQYF | TGCAGTGCTACAAGCGGGGGGGCCTACGAGCAGTACTTC
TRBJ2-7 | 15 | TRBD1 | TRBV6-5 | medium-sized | CASSKMGTGVGEQYF | TGTGCCAGCAGCAAAATGGGGACAGGGGTCGGGGAGCAGTACTTC
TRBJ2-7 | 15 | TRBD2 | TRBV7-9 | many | CASSLQGLASYEQYF | TGTGCCAGCAGCTTGCAGGGACTAGCTTCCTACGAGCAGTACTTC
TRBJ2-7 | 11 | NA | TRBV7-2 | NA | CASSTYYEQYF | TGTGCCAGCAGCACCTACTACGAGCAGTACTTC
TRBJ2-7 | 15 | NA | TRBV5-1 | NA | CASSLGRSSAYEQYF | TGCGCCAGCAGCTTGGGGCGCTCCAGCGCCTACGAGCAGTACTTC
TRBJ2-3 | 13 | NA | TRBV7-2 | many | CASSIRGRDTQYF | TGTGCCAGCAGCATACGGGGCAGAGATACGCAGTATTTT
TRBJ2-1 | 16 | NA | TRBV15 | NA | CATSRVRTAPYNEQFF | TGTGCCACCAGCAGAGTACGGACTGCCCCCTACAATGAGCAGTTCTTC
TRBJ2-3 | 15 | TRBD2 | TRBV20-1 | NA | CSARDPSGSTDTQYF | TGCAGTGCTAGAGATCCTAGCGGGTCGACAGATACGCAGTATTTT
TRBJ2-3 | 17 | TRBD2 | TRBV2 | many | CASSDRGSGGLTDTQYF | TGTGCCAGCAGTGATAGAGGCAGCGGGGGGCTCACAGATACGCAGTATTTT
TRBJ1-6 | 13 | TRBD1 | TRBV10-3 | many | CATTGVDNSPLHF | TGTGCCACAACAGGGGTTGATAATTCACCCCTCCACTTT
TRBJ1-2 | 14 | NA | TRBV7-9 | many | CASSYNDRHYGYTF | TGTGCCAGCAGCTATAACGACAGACACTATGGCTACACCTTC
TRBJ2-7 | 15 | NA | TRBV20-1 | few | CSARESRAETYEQYF | TGCAGTGCTAGAGAGTCCCGGGCGGAGACCTACGAGCAGTACTTC
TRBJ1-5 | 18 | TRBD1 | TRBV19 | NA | CASSRPPTGNDDNQPQHF | TGTGCCAGTAGTCGACCCCCGACAGGGAACGATGACAATCAGCCCCAGCATTTT
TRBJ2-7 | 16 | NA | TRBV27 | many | CASSSTGTATSYEQYF | TGTGCCAGCAGTTCAACCGGGACTGCCACCTCCTACGAGCAGTACTTC
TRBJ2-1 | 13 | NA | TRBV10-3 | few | CAISVKGGGEQFF | TGTGCCATCAGTGTGAAGGGAGGGGGTGAGCAGTTCTTC
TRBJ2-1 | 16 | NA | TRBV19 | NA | CASSIEGNWGPSTMFF | TGTGCCAGTAGTATAGAGGGAAACTGGGGGCCTTCGACAATGTTCTTC
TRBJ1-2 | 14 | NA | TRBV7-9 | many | CASSWDRSLHGYTF | TGTGCCAGCAGCTGGGACCGAAGTCTTCATGGCTACACCTTC
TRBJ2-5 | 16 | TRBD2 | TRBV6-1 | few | CASSETSGGLQETQYF | TGTGCCAGCAGTGAGACTAGCGGGGGGCTTCAAGAGACCCAGTACTTC
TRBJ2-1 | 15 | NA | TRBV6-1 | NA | CASSELGHTYNEQFF | TGTGCCAGCAGTGAATTGGGTCACACCTACAATGAGCAGTTCTTC
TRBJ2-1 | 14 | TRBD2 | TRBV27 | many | CASSPRGTYNEQFF | TGTGCCAGCAGTCCGCGGGGGACCTACAATGAGCAGTTCTTC
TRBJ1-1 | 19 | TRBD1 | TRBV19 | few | CASSNERDRAVRANTEAFF | TGTGCCAGTAGTAATGAGAGGGACAGGGCGGTAAGAGCGAACACTGAAGCTTTCTTT
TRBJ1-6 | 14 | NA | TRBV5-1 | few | CASSLDRPNSPLHF | TGCGCCAGCAGCTTGGACAGGCCTAATTCACCCCTCCACTTT
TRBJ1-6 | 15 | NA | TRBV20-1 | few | CSASPLGTGNSPLHF | TGCAGTGCTAGTCCCCTTGGGACTGGCAATTCACCCCTCCACTTT
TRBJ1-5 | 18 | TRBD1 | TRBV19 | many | CASSMDRVELYSNQPQHF | TGTGCCAGTAGTATGGACAGGGTGGAGCTTTATAGCAATCAGCCCCAGCATTTT
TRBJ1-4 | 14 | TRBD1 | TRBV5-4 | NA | CASSSRDRDEKLFF | TGTGCCAGCAGCTCACGGGACAGGGACGAAAAACTGTTTTTT
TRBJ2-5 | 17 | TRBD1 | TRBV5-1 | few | CASSSSRGTGNQETQYF | TGCGCCAGCAGCTCATCTCGGGGGACAGGGAACCAAGAGACCCAGTACTTC
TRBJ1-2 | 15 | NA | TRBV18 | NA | CASSPPVRNLPDYTF | TGTGCCAGCTCACCACCGGTCAGGAACCTACCCGACTACACCTTC
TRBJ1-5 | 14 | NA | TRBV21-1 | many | CASSKADGARPQHF | TGTGCCAGCAGCAAAGCCGACGGAGCGAGGCCCCAGCATTTT
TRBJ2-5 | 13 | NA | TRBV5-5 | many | CASSIPPSETQYF | TGTGCCAGCAGCATTCCCCCGTCGGAGACCCAGTACTTC
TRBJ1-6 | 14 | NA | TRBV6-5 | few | CASSLRGASSPLHF | TGTGCCAGCAGCCTGAGGGGCGCGAGTTCACCCCTCCACTTT
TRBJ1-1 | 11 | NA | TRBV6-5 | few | CTSGRATEAFF | TGTACGTCTGGCAGGGCCACTGAAGCTTTCTTT
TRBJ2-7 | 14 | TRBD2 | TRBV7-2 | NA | CASSSLTSGGALVF | TGTGCCAGCAGCTCCTTGACTAGCGGGGGGGCCCTTGTCTTC
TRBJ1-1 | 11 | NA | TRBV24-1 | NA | CATSDSGRAFF | TGTGCCACCAGTGACTCGGGGAGAGCTTTCTTT
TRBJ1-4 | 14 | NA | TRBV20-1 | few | CSAKTLATNEKLFF | TGCAGTGCCAAGACATTGGCAACTAATGAAAAACTGTTTTTT
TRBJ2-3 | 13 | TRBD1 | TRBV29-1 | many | CSVEDRGTDTQYF | TGCAGCGTTGAGGACAGGGGCACAGATACGCAGTATTTT
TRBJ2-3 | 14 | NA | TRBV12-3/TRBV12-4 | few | CASSETTSTDTQYF | TGTGCCAGCAGTGAGACCACGAGCACAGATACGCAGTATTTT
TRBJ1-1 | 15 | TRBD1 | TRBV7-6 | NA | CASSPRGTGETEAFF | TGTGCCAGCAGCCCAAGGGGGACAGGGGAGACTGAAGCTTTCTTT
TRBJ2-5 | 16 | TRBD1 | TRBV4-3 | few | CASSLVGQGGMETQYF | TGCGCCAGCAGCCTAGTGGGACAGGGGGGTATGGAGACCCAGTACTTC
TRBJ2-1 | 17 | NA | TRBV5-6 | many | CASSLSTRRGSYNEQFF | TGTGCCAGCAGCTTGTCTACCCGGAGGGGGTCCTACAATGAGCAGTTCTTC
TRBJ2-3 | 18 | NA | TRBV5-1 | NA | CASSLRLRGPTGVDTQYF | TGCGCCAGCAGCTTGCGACTGCGGGGGCCTACGGGGGTGGATACGCAGTATTTT
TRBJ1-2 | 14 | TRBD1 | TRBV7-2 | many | CASSPSRGWGGYTF | TGTGCCAGCAGCCCCAGCAGGGGGTGGGGTGGCTACACCTTC
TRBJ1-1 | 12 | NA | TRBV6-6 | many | CASSNWVTEAFF | TGTGCCAGCAGTAATTGGGTCACTGAAGCTTTCTTT
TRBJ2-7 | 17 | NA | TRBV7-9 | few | CASSPGGGATWSYEQYF | TGTGCCAGCAGCCCTGGGGGGGGGGCCACGTGGTCCTACGAGCAGTACTTC
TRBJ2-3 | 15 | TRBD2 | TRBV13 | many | CASSLSGGAADTQYF | TGTGCCAGCAGCTTAAGCGGGGGGGCGGCAGATACGCAGTATTTT
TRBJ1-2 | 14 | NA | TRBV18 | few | CASSPGRTNYGYTF | TGTGCCAGCTCACCAGGCAGGACTAACTATGGCTACACCTTC
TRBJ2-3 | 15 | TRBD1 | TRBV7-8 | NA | CASSLEQGAEGTQYF | TGTGCCAGCAGCTTAGAACAGGGGGCTGAGGGTACGCAGTATTTT
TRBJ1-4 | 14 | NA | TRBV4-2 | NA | CASRNLQANEKLFF | TGTGCCAGCAGAAACCTTCAGGCTAATGAAAAACTGTTTTTT
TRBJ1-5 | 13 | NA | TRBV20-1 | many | CSASFDINQPQHF | TGCAGTGCTAGTTTTGACATCAATCAGCCCCAGCATTTT
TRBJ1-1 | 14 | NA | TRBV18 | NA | CVSSQSGASTEAFF | TGTGTCAGCTCACAGAGCGGGGCCAGCACTGAAGCTTTCTTT